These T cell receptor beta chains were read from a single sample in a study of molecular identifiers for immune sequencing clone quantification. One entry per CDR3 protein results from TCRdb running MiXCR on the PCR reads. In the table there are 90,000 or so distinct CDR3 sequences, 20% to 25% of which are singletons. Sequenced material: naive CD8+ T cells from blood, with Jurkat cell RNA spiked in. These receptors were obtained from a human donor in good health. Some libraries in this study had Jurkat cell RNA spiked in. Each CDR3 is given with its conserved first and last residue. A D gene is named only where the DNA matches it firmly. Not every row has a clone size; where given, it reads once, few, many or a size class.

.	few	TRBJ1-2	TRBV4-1	CASSQENNNYGYTF	TGCGCCAGCAGCCAGGAAAACAACAACTATGGCTACACCTTC
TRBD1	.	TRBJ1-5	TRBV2	CASSERAGGDRAPQHF	TGTGCCAGCAGTGAGAGGGCAGGGGGGGACCGTGCGCCCCAGCATTTT
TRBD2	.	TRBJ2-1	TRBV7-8	CASSTGTSGDEQFF	TGTGCCAGCAGCACCGGGACTAGCGGCGATGAGCAGTTCTTC
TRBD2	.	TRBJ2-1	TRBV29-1	CSVEWLAGGIGYNEQFF	TGCAGCGTTGAGTGGCTAGCGGGAGGGATAGGGTACAATGAGCAGTTCTTC
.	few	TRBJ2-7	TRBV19	CASSIGGSHYEQYF	TGTGCCAGTAGTATTGGAGGGAGTCACTACGAGCAGTACTTC
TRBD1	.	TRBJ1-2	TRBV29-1	CSVEDLGQGFGYTF	TGCAGCGTTGAAGATCTGGGACAGGGTTTTGGCTACACCTTC
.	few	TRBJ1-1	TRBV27	CASTFGTEAFF	TGTGCCAGCACCTTTGGCACTGAAGCTTTCTTT
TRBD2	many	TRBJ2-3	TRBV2	CASSSGRADTQYF	TGTGCCAGTTCTAGCGGGAGAGCGGATACGCAGTATTTT
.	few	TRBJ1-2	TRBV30	CAWGGPTDYTF	TGTGCCTGGGGGGGACCGACTGATTACACCTTC
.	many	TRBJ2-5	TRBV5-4	CASSSGTDQETQYF	TGTGCCAGCAGCTCCGGGACGGACCAAGAGACCCAGTACTTC
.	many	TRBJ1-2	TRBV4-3	CASSQAVREDSYGYTF	TGCGCCAGCAGCCAAGCCGTCAGGGAGGATAGCTATGGCTACACCTTC
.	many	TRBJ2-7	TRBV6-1	CASSARQGTLEQYF	TGTGCCAGCAGTGCCAGGCAGGGAACGTTGGAGCAGTACTTC
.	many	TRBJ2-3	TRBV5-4	CANGGPADTQYF	TGTGCCAACGGGGGCCCCGCAGATACGCAGTATTTT
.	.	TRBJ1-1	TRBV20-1	CSASPGFGTEAFF	TGCAGTGCTAGCCCCGGGTTTGGCACTGAAGCTTTCTTT
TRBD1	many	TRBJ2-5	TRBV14	CASSPIPGQGFETQYF	TGTGCCAGCAGCCCGATACCGGGACAGGGTTTCGAGACCCAGTACTTC
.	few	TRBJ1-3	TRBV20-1	CSARGHISGNTIYF	TGCAGTGCTAGAGGTCACATCTCTGGAAACACCATATATTTT
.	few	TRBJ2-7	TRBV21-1	CASSKAVSSISYEQYF	TGTGCCAGCAGCAAAGCGGTATCAAGTATCTCCTACGAGCAGTACTTC
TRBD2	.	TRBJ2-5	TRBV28	CASSYPGGGVETQYF	TGTGCCAGCAGTTACCCCGGGGGGGGGGTCGAGACCCAGTACTTC
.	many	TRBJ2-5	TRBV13	CASSLDSSPLQYF	TGTGCCAGCAGCTTGGACAGCAGTCCACTCCAGTACTTC
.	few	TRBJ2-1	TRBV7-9	CASSITGTSYNEQFF	TGTGCCAGCAGCATAACAGGTACATCCTACAATGAGCAGTTCTTC
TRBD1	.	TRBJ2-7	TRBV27	CASSSQTGQEQYF	TGTGCCAGCAGTTCGCAGACAGGGCAAGAGCAGTACTTC
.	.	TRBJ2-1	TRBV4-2	CASSQDGGQAGHEQFF	TGTGCCAGCAGCCAAGATGGCGGGCAGGCTGGCCATGAGCAGTTCTTC
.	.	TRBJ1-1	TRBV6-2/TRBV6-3	CARSYSIQGTEAFF	TGTGCCCGCAGTTACTCCATCCAGGGGACTGAAGCTTTCTTT
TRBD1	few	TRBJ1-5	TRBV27	CASSLLARDRGPNQPQHF	TGTGCCAGCAGTTTATTGGCCCGGGACAGGGGGCCCAATCAGCCCCAGCATTTT
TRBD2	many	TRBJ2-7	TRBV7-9	CASSLPPKVSGSHEQYF	TGTGCCAGCAGCCTCCCCCCTAAGGTCAGCGGGAGTCACGAGCAGTACTTC
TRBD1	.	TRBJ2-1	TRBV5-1	CASSSPGQGFGEQFF	TGCGCCAGCAGCTCGCCGGGACAGGGGTTTGGCGAGCAGTTCTTC
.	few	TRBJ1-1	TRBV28	CATSLSTEAFF	TGTGCCACCTCGCTGAGCACTGAAGCTTTCTTT
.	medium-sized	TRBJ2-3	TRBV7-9	CASSTSTDTQYF	TGTGCCAGCAGCACCTCTACAGATACGCAGTATTTT
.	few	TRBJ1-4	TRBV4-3	CASSQDGGTATNEKLFF	TGCGCCAGCAGCCAAGATGGCGGGACTGCAACTAATGAAAAACTGTTTTTT
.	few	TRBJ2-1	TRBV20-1	CSARDPQSGEGRDYNEQFF	TGCAGTGCTAGAGACCCACAGTCAGGGGAGGGGCGGGACTACAATGAGCAGTTCTTC
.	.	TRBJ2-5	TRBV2	CASSEDLQGPATQYF	TGTGCCAGCAGCGAAGACCTACAGGGCCCCGCGACCCAGTACTTC
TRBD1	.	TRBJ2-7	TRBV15	CVTSKDRVLYEQYF	TGTGTCACCAGCAAGGACAGGGTTCTGTACGAGCAGTACTTC
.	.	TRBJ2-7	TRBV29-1	CSVRSFTGIPDEQYF	TGCAGCGTTCGGAGTTTTACAGGGATTCCTGACGAGCAGTACTTC
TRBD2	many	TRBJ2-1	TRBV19	CASSRTSSLVNEQFF	TGTGCCAGTAGTAGGACTAGCTCACTGGTCAATGAGCAGTTCTTC
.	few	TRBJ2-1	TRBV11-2	CASSSSLNEQFF	TGTGCCAGCAGCTCCTCGCTGAATGAGCAGTTCTTC
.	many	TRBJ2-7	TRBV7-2	CASSLADLIYEQYF	TGTGCCAGCAGCTTAGCTGACCTAATCTACGAGCAGTACTTC
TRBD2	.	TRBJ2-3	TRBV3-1	CASSQGRAGGATDTQYF	TGTGCCAGCAGCCAAGGTCGGGCGGGAGGTGCCACAGATACGCAGTATTTT
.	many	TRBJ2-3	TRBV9	CASSETWIRGGDTQYF	TGTGCCAGCAGCGAAACTTGGATCCGAGGGGGAGATACGCAGTATTTT
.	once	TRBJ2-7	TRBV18	CTSSPGVSPYEQYF	TGTACCAGCTCACCTGGGGTTAGCCCGTACGAGCAGTACTTC
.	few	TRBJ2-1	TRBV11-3	CASSLTGKSSYNEQFF	TGTGCCAGCAGCTTAACGGGAAAGAGCTCCTACAATGAGCAGTTCTTC
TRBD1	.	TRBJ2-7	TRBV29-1	CSVRTGNFYEQYF	TGCAGCGTACGGACAGGAAACTTCTACGAGCAGTACTTC
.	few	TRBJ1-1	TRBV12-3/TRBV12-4	CASSFVRSASEAFF	TGTGCCAGCAGTTTTGTTAGGTCGGCCTCGGAAGCTTTCTTT
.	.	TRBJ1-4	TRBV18	CASSQDYVRRVEKLFF	TGTGCCAGCTCACAGGATTATGTCAGAAGGGTTGAAAAACTGTTTTTT
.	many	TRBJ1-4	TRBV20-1	CSARVRDDNEKLFF	TGCAGTGCTAGAGTAAGGGACGATAATGAAAAACTGTTTTTT